This TCR beta chain came from a study of response to subunit inactivated influenza vaccine. Whole-study results and caveats: Few additional T cells are recruited per seasonal influenza vaccination, authors suggested.

MiXCR, applied by TCRdb to the RT-PCR reads, yields one record per CDR3 protein. The table includes fewer than 550,000 distinct CDR3 sequences, around 25% detected once. There are 14 residues in the CDR3. The V gene end was trimmed by 3 bases and the J gene end by 7 bases; junction bases not matched to a gene: 4. Germline-derived CDR1 and CDR2 are DFQATT and SNEGSKA (reference sequence). This clonotype was picked up a small number of times. The antigen remains unidentified. The source material was CD4+ T cells sorted from PBMCs, sampled less than 6 days after vaccination. This receptor was taken from a man in his forties or fifties who received an inactivated influenza vaccine. This chain uses TRBV20-1 with TRBJ2-1; 12 nucleotides agree with TRBD2. The CDR3 is CSARDLAGGNEQFF. The CDR3 DNA reads TGCAGTGCTAGGGATCTAGCGGGAGGGAATGAGCAGTTCTTC.